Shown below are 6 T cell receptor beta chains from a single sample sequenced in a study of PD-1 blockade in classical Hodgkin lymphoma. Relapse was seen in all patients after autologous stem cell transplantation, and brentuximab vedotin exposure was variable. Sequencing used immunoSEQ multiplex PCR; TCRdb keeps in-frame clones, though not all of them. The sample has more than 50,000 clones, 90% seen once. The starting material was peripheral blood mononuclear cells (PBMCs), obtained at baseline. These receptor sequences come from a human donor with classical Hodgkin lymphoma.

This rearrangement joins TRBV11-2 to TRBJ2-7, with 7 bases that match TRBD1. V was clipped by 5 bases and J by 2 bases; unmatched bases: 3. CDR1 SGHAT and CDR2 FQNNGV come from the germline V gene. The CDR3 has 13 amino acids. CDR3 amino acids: CASSPGQTYEQYF. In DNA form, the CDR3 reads TGTGCCAGCAGCCCGGGACAGACCTACGAGCAGTACTTC.

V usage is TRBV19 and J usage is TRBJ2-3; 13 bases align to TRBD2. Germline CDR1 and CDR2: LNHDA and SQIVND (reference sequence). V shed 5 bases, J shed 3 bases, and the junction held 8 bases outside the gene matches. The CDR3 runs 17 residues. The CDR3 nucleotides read TGTGCCAGTAGTTCTGGACTAGCGGGAGTAAGAACAGATACGCAGTATTTT. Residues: CASSSGLAGVRTDTQYF.

CDR3 residues: CASSGQPSYEQYF. For the CDR3, the DNA is TGTGCCAGCAGTGGGCAGCCGTCCTACGAGCAGTACTTC. V gene TRBV27 combines with J gene TRBJ2-7; no definite D call. Trimming pared 5 bases from V and 1 base from J, leaving 9 bases between. CDR3 length equals 13 residues. Germline V gene sequence: CDR1 MNHEY, CDR2 SMNVEV (reference sequence).

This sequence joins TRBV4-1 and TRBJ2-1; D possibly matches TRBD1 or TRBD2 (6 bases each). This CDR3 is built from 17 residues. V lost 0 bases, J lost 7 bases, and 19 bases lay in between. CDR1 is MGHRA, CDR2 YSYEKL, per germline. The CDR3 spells CASSQEMTGALENEQFF. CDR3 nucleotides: TGCGCCAGCAGCCAAGAGATGACGGGGGCCTTGGAAAATGAGCAGTTCTTC.

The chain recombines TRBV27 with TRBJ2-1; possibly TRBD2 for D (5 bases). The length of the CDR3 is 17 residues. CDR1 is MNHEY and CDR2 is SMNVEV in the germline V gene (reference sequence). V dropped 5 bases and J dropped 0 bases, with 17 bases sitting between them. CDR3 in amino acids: CASSEGRGVGSYNEQFF. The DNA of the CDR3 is TGTGCCAGCAGTGAGGGCCGGGGTGTCGGCTCCTACAATGAGCAGTTCTTC.

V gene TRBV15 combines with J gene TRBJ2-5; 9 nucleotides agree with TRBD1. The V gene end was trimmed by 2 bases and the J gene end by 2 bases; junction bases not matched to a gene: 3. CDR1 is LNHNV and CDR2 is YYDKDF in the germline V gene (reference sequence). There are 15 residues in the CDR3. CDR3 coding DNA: TGTGCCACCAGCAGAACCGGGACAGGGCAAGAGACCCAGTACTTC. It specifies CATSRTGTGQETQYF.